This T cell receptor (beta chain) is drawn from a study of long-term antiretroviral therapy in people with HIV. Study-level results: Participants lacked recorded data on ART adherence, viral resistance or therapy changes. Controls showed broader CDR3 length ranges than did the HIV repertoires.

Inclusion required at least two post-ART and at least one pre-ART PBMC samples. Only United States sites treated participants with HIV. Details on this clone: The target antigen is unknown.

After removal of 1 base from V and 4 bases from J, the junction contained 4 bases not matched to a gene. CDR1 and CDR2 (germline): SGDLS, YYNGEE. The CDR3 has 16 amino acids. An immunoSEQ assay, version v3.0, was performed at survey level. Assay: immunoSEQ multiplex PCR; the TCRdb copy retains only in-frame clones and omits some. The sample lists about 33,000 clones; more than 60% were seen once. This TCR derives from a woman between 45 and 60 years old with HIV. V is TRBV9 and J is TRBJ2-3; 12 bases agree with TRBD2. The material was unsorted PBMCs, obtained 3.1 years after starting antiretroviral therapy. The CDR3 is CASSVPLAGGADTQYF. As DNA, the CDR3 is TGTGCCAGCAGCGTACCCCTAGCGGGGGGGGCAGATACGCAGTATTTT.